The 16 T cell receptor beta chains below were found in one sample sequenced in a study of metastatic and nonmetastatic thyroid tumors. TCRdb re-clonotyped the PCR reads through MiXCR. In the table there are 7,000 or so clones, 27% of which are singletons. Patients were all untreated before their thyroid surgery. Sequenced: adjacent normal tissue. All receptors come from a male donor with papillary thyroid cancer or a benign thyroid nodule (not recorded which). Some clones in this sample may be carry-over from other donors' samples.

This clone was counted a few times. The rearrangement uses TRBV5-5 and TRBJ1-1; D uncertain. This CDR3 has 13 amino acids. Per the germline V gene, CDR1 is SGHKS and CDR2 is YYEKEE (reference sequence). Trimming pared 2 bases from V and 3 bases from J, leaving 8 bases between. This CDR3 is CASSFDYYTEAFF. The CDR3 DNA reads TGTGCCAGCAGCTTCGATTATTACACTGAAGCTTTCTTT.

The rearrangement uses TRBV11-2 and TRBJ2-5, with D perhaps TRBD2 (6 bases). V lost 4 bases and J 1 base, leaving 13 bases between the germline ends. The CDR3 loop spans 15 amino acids. Germline CDR1 reads SGHAT; CDR2 reads FQNNGV. The CDR3 protein is CASSSTRFGQETQYF. In nucleotides, the CDR3 is TGTGCCAGCAGCTCGACTAGATTTGGCCAAGAGACCCAGTACTTC.

This clone was detected a few times. The genes are TRBV5-1 and TRBJ2-7; a possible D gene is TRBD1 (7 bases). Trimming left V 0 bases short and J 3 bases short, with 13 bases between. The CDR3 sequence is 15 residues long. The germline V gene encodes CDR1 SGHRS and CDR2 YFSETQ. CDR3 nucleotide sequence: TGCGCCAGCAGCTTGGCAGGGGGACTTTTCTACGAGCAGTACTTC. This sequence encodes CASSLAGGLFYEQYF.

With regard to this clone: The same CDR3 also results from other DNA sequences found in this sample. This sequence joins TRBV5-1 and TRBJ2-7; TRBD2 agrees at 9 bases. Per germline, CDR1 SGHRS and CDR2 YFSETQ. With 4 bases clipped from V and 3 bases from J, the junction kept 8 bases outside the gene matches. This CDR3 is 15 amino acids long. CDR3 sequence (DNA): TGCGCCAGCAGCGCAGCGGGGGGACTCTTCTACGAGCAGTACTTC. Amino acids: CASSAAGGLFYEQYF.

The chain recombines TRBV30 with TRBJ1-2; tentative D call: TRBD1 (6 bases). This CDR3 spans 13 amino acids. CDR1 and CDR2 (germline): GTSNPN, SVGIG (reference sequence). V was clipped by 3 bases and J by 3 bases, with 11 bases between them. CDR3 in amino acids: CAWRMTGHYGYTF. The CDR3 coding sequence is TGTGCCTGGAGGATGACAGGTCACTATGGCTACACCTTC.

This clone is judged medium-sized (0.01 to 0.1%). The chain uses TRBV15 and TRBJ2-1; TRBD2 agrees at 8 bases. Germline CDR1 and CDR2: LNHNV and YYDKDF (reference sequence). This CDR3 has 13 residues. Trimming removed 0 bases from V and 14 bases from J; junction bases left unmatched: 6. The CDR3 here is CATSRDRREEEFF. The CDR3 DNA sequence: TGTGCCACCAGCAGAGATCGGCGGGAGGAGGAGTTCTTC.

On this clone itself: Given a much more abundant clone one base away, this may be a read error. The V gene is TRBV5-1, the J gene TRBJ2-7, with 9 bases that match TRBD1. The length of the CDR3 is 14 residues. With V trimmed by 2 bases and J by 1 base, 1 base remained unmatched. Germline assignment: CDR1 SGHRS and CDR2 YFSETQ. In DNA, the CDR3 is TGCGCCAGCAGCTTAGGACAGGGGTCCTACGAGCAGTACTTC. Residues: CASSLGQGSYEQYF.

This clone came up many times. The chain uses TRBV6-1 and TRBJ2-7, with a weak D call TRBD2 (7 bases). The CDR3 has 17 amino acids. V lost 3 bases and J lost 2, with 20 bases in between. Germline assignment: CDR1 MNHNS and CDR2 SASEGT. CDR3 DNA: TGTGCCAGCAGTGACCCCAAGGGGGGGGGGGCCGCCTACGAGCAGTACTTC. Translation: CASSDPKGGGAAYEQYF.

This clone has more than one count but fewer than ten. The rearrangement joins TRBV27 to TRBJ1-6, with D possibly being TRBD1 (6 bases). The CDR3 length is 9 residues. Germline CDR1 and CDR2: MNHEY and SMNVEV (reference sequence). In DNA, the CDR3 is TGTGCAGGGGGATCACCCCTCCACTTT. This gives the protein CAGGSPLHF.

This clone is judged medium-sized. This sequence joins TRBV27 and TRBJ1-6; maybe TRBD1 (5 bases). Trimming pared 5 bases from V and 9 bases from J, leaving 11 bases between. Germline V gene sequence: CDR1 MNHEY, CDR2 SMNVEV (reference sequence). The CDR3 extends over 13 amino acids. CDR3 sequence: CASSISGTSPLHF. CDR3 nucleotides: TGTGCCAGCAGTATCTCCGGGACTTCACCCCTCCACTTT.

This clone was seen only a few times. This sequence joins TRBV11-2 and TRBJ2-3, with 7 bases matching TRBD2. CDR3 length: 15 residues. Germline CDR1 is SGHAT and CDR2 is FQNNGV. With 5 bases clipped from V and 1 base from J, the junction kept 6 bases outside the gene matches. CDR3 amino acids: CASSPGLVGTDTQYF. CDR3 bases: TGTGCCAGCAGCCCAGGACTAGTCGGCACAGATACGCAGTATTTT.

The rearrangement joins TRBV6-1 to TRBJ2-7; D is tentatively TRBD1 or TRBD2 (6 bases each). The CDR3 consists of 14 residues. The ends were cut back, 6 bases at V and 7 bases at J, with 19 bases in the middle. Per germline, CDR1 MNHNS and CDR2 SASEGT. The CDR3: CASSPTWGAGEQYF. The CDR3 bases are TGTGCCAGCAGCCCAACATGGGGGGCAGGGGAGCAGTACTTC.

V usage is TRBV5-6 and J usage is TRBJ1-2, with D perhaps matching TRBD1 (5 bases). CDR3 size: 14 residues. Germline assignment: CDR1 SGHDT and CDR2 YYEEEE. The V gene lost 4 bases and the J gene lost 5 bases, with 15 bases spanning the gap. CDR3 region: CASSRSGAEYGYTF. CDR3 coding DNA: TGTGCCAGCAGCAGGAGTGGGGCGGAGTATGGCTACACCTTC.

This clone appeared a few times. A read error may account for a junction end that differs from germline. The chain has TRBV6-1 and TRBJ1-6; D not resolved. CDR3 length equals 12 residues. Germline V lookup: CDR1 MNHNS, CDR2 SASEGT. The CDR3 protein is CANTEANSPVHF. CDR3 in DNA: TGTGCAAATACGGAGGCTAATTCACCCGTCCACTTT.

This clone qualifies as medium-sized (0.01 to 0.1%). This chain uses TRBV5-1 with TRBJ2-1; D is uncertain. V dropped 0 bases and J dropped 5 bases, with 12 bases sitting between them. CDR3 length equals 15 residues. Germline V gene data show CDR1 as SGHRS and CDR2 as YFSETQ. Here the CDR3 reads CASSLAVSQNNEQFF. CDR3 bases: TGCGCCAGCAGCTTGGCCGTGTCGCAGAACAATGAGCAGTTCTTC.

The CDR3 region is CASSPGGGRTFF. The DNA of the CDR3 is TGTGCCAGCAGCCCAGGAGGGGGCAGGACCTTCTTC. V gene TRBV11-3 combines with J gene TRBJ2-1; maybe TRBD1 (7 bases). The CDR3 spans 12 residues. CDR1 and CDR2 (germline): SGHNT, YENEEA. Trimming removed 5 bases at V and 16 bases at J, with 18 bases between.